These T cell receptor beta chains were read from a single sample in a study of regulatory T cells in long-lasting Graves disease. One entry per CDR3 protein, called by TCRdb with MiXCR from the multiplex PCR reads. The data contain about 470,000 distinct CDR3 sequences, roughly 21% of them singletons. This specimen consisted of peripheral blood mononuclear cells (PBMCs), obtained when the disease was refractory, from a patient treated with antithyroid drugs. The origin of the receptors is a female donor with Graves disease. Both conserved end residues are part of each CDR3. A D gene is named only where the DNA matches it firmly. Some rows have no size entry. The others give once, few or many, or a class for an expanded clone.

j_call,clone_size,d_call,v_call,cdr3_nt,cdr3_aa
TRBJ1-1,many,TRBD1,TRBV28,TGTGCCAGCACTCGACAGGGGGCAAACGGTGAAGCTTTCTTT,CASTRQGANGEAFF
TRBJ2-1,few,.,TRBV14,TGTGCCAGCAGCCTTCGACTAGACGGGATGGGAGATGAGCAGTTCTTC,CASSLRLDGMGDEQFF
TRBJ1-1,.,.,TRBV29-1,TGCAGCGTTGAAGATAACACAGGCAATGGAGCTTTCTTT,CSVEDNTGNGAFF
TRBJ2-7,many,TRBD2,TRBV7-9,TGTGCCAGCAGCCTAGCGGGAGAGTCCTACGAGCAGTACTTC,CASSLAGESYEQYF
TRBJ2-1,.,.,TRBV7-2,TGTGCCAGCAGCCTAACCACAACTAATGAGCAGTTCTTC,CASSLTTTNEQFF
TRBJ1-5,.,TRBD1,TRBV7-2,TGTGCCAGCAGCTCTCAGGGGGCGGGGTTCGATCAGCCCCAGCATTTT,CASSSQGAGFDQPQHF
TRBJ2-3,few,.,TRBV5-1,TGCGCCAGCAGCTTGGACTTGGGGCCCGGCTCAGATACGCAGTATTTT,CASSLDLGPGSDTQYF
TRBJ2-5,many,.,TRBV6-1,TGTGCCGTACACAGCTCAGCTGGGGGAGAGACCCAGTACTTC,CAVHSSAGGETQYF
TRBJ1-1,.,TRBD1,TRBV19,TGTGCCAGTAGTCGAACCGGGACAGGGAGGTACACTGAAGCTTTCTTT,CASSRTGTGRYTEAFF
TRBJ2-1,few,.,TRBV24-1,TGTGCCACCAGTGATTTACAACAGGGTATGAATGAGCAGTTCTTC,CATSDLQQGMNEQFF
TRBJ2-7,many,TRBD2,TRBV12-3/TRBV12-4,TGTGCCAGCAGTTTAGAGGCTAGCGGGGGGCCTAGCTCCTACGAGCAGTACTTC,CASSLEASGGPSSYEQYF
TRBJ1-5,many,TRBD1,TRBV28,TGTGCCAGCAGGCCGGGACAGAATCAGCCCCAGCATTTT,CASRPGQNQPQHF
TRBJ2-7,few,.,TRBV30,TGTGCCTGGAGTGCCGGGAGTTACGAGCAGTACTTC,CAWSAGSYEQYF
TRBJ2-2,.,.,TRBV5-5,TGTGCCAGCAGCTCCCAGGTTTCGGGGCAGAACACCGGGGAGCTGTTTTTT,CASSSQVSGQNTGELFF
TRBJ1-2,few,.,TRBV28,TGTGCCAGCATCACTCCCCGGACGGATGGGGGCTACACCTTC,CASITPRTDGGYTF
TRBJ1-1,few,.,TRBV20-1,TGCAGTGCTAGGGACACCCAGATCGGTGGAGCTTTCTTT,CSARDTQIGGAFF
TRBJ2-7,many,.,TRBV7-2,TGTGCCAGCAGCGAGGACCCCGGGTACGAGCAGTACTTC,CASSEDPGYEQYF
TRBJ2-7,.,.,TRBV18,TGTGCCAGCTCACCCGGACATGAGGAGCAGTACTTC,CASSPGHEEQYF
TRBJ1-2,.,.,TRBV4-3,TGCGCCAGCAGCCAAGCTCGGGTAACTAACTATGGCTACACCTTC,CASSQARVTNYGYTF
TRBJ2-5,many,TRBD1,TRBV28,TGTGCCAGCAGCCCTCAGGAAGGGGGCCTGGAGACCCAGTACTTC,CASSPQEGGLETQYF
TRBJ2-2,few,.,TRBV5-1,TGCGCCAGCAGCCCGCAACGGGGTAACACCGGGGAGCTGTTTTTT,CASSPQRGNTGELFF
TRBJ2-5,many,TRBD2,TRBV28,TGTGCCAGCAGTTCCCCTAGCGGGGAGACCCAGTACTTC,CASSSPSGETQYF
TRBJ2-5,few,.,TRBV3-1,TGTGCCAGCAGCCAAGCAGACAGTGCCCAGTACTTC,CASSQADSAQYF
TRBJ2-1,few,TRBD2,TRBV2,TGTGCCAGCAGGGATCTAGCGGGTGACTCCTACAATGAGCAGTTCTTC,CASRDLAGDSYNEQFF